This T cell receptor (beta chain) was retrieved from a study of prognosis after radiotherapy for stage I lung cancer. In the study overall: Every patient with non-small cell lung cancer was judged medically inoperable. Findings and limits, study-wide: Some patients went on to develop distant metastases. Their Shannon entropy after stereotactic body radiation therapy was lower, and its change from baseline was also lower.

Amplification of TCR beta CDR3 from genomic DNA used two-round multiplex PCR. First-round PCR, the initial amplification, used primers specific to each TRBV and TRBJ gene. TCRdb re-derived calls from the multiplex PCR reads in MiXCR, one entry per CDR3 protein. The sample includes 11,000 to 15,000 distinct CDR3 sequences, 37% seen only once; the top ten take more than 35%. Looked up from germline, CDR1 is SGHVS and CDR2 is FNYEAQ. The CDR3 covers 15 residues. V lost 5 bases to trimming and J lost 3 bases, with 14 bases between them. This clonotype appeared many times. Its antigen is as yet unknown. This specimen consisted of PBMCs, obtained before or after stereotactic body radiation therapy (not recorded which). This chain connects TRBV7-6 to TRBJ2-1; no definite D call. This TCR came from a donor of 50 years or more with non-small cell lung cancer. This CDR3 is CASSPQQGNYNEQFF. DNA of the CDR3: TGTGCCAGCAGCCCCCAGCAAGGGAACTACAATGAGCAGTTCTTC.